The present T cell receptor (beta chain) was sequenced within a study of blood T cell repertoires in COVID-19. How the authors handled the data: Amplification of reference gene primers provided the estimated nucleated cell counts. Assay: immunoSEQ multiplex PCR; the TCRdb copy retains only in-frame clones and omits some. The DNA was the basis for D and trimming; V, J and clone size are from that table. The table lists about 59,000 clones, 75% to 95% of them singletons, with roughly 8.6% in the top ten. The TCR sequence derives from a human donor in a cohort sampled during active COVID-19. The sample comprised peripheral blood.

The CDR3: CAWSQASGRGYTQYF. The CDR3, as DNA: TGTGCCTGGAGCCAAGCTAGCGGGAGAGGATATACGCAGTATTTT. V and J are TRBV30 and TRBJ2-3, with 10 bases fitting TRBD2. The CDR3 has 15 amino acids. Trimming cost V 3 bases and J 7 bases; bases outside gene matches: 10. Looked up from germline, CDR1 is GTSNPN and CDR2 is SVGIG (reference sequence).